A selection of T cell receptor beta chains follows, all from one sample in a study of T cell responses to AZD1222 COVID-19 vaccine. Produced via immunoSEQ multiplex PCR; TCRdb's table is partial and in-frame only. The repertoire holds some 42,000 clones, with over 80% as singletons. The sample was peripheral blood, taken 28 days after the second AZD1222 dose. Source of these receptors: an adult who received the AZD1222 COVID-19 vaccine. Each CDR3 is given with its conserved first and last residue. Fields, in order: clone size, J gene, D gene, V gene, CDR3 protein, CDR3 DNA. D genes are given only for firm matches. Part of the rows lack a size; the others show once, few, many or a class for expanded clones.

clone size: .; J gene: TRBJ1-2; D gene: TRBD1; V gene: TRBV5-4; CDR3 protein: CASSPATGGGGGYTF; CDR3 DNA: TGTGCCAGCAGCCCAGCGACAGGGGGCGGAGGTGGCTACACCTTC
clone size: .; J gene: TRBJ2-7; D gene: .; V gene: TRBV7-8; CDR3 protein: CASSLVSGQRSWEQYF; CDR3 DNA: TGTGCCAGCAGCTTAGTATCAGGACAGCGGTCTTGGGAGCAGTACTTC
clone size: .; J gene: TRBJ1-1; D gene: .; V gene: TRBV15; CDR3 protein: CATSTGQKDTEAFF; CDR3 DNA: TGTGCCACCAGCACCGGACAGAAGGACACTGAAGCTTTCTTT
clone size: .; J gene: TRBJ1-3; D gene: .; V gene: TRBV5-1; CDR3 protein: CASSWSSFRGGGNTIYF; CDR3 DNA: TGCGCCAGCAGCTGGTCGTCTTTTAGGGGCGGTGGAAACACCATATATTTT
clone size: .; J gene: TRBJ2-1; D gene: .; V gene: TRBV9; CDR3 protein: CASSRGSGDNEQFF; CDR3 DNA: TGTGCCAGCAGCCGAGGGTCTGGGGACAATGAGCAGTTCTTC
clone size: .; J gene: TRBJ2-7; D gene: .; V gene: TRBV5-8; CDR3 protein: CASSYWQGSEQYF; CDR3 DNA: TGTGCCAGCAGCTACTGGCAGGGCTCCGAGCAGTACTTC
clone size: few; J gene: TRBJ2-2; D gene: .; V gene: TRBV6-1; CDR3 protein: CASSEGVPRQKNTGELFF; CDR3 DNA: TGTGCCAGCAGTGAAGGTGTGCCTCGGCAGAAAAACACCGGGGAGCTGTTTTTT
clone size: .; J gene: TRBJ2-1; D gene: TRBD2; V gene: TRBV5-4; CDR3 protein: CASSTLAGDYNEQFF; CDR3 DNA: TGTGCCAGCAGCACTCTAGCGGGGGATTACAATGAGCAGTTCTTC
clone size: .; J gene: TRBJ2-7; D gene: TRBD2; V gene: TRBV10-2; CDR3 protein: CASSGAPLAGSYEQYF; CDR3 DNA: TGCGCCAGCAGTGGGGCCCCCCTAGCGGGGAGCTACGAGCAGTACTTC
clone size: .; J gene: TRBJ1-6; D gene: TRBD1; V gene: TRBV9; CDR3 protein: CASSVGTGPIHF; CDR3 DNA: TGTGCCAGCAGCGTAGGGACAGGGCCGATCCACTTT
clone size: .; J gene: TRBJ2-1; D gene: TRBD2; V gene: TRBV27; CDR3 protein: CASSRIAGAAYNEQFF; CDR3 DNA: TGTGCCAGCAGTCGAATAGCGGGGGCCGCCTACAATGAGCAGTTCTTC
clone size: once; J gene: TRBJ1-1; D gene: TRBD1; V gene: TRBV18; CDR3 protein: CASSRTGAKNTEAFF; CDR3 DNA: TGTGCCAGCTCACGAACAGGGGCCAAGAACACTGAAGCTTTCTTT
clone size: .; J gene: TRBJ1-2; D gene: .; V gene: TRBV13; CDR3 protein: CASSLGLMGAQNYGYTF; CDR3 DNA: TGTGCCAGCAGCTTAGGCCTTATGGGGGCGCAGAACTATGGCTACACCTTC
clone size: .; J gene: TRBJ1-2; D gene: .; V gene: TRBV12-5; CDR3 protein: CASGHDRPNYGYTF; CDR3 DNA: TGTGCTAGTGGTCATGACAGGCCCAACTATGGCTACACCTTC
clone size: .; J gene: TRBJ1-2; D gene: .; V gene: TRBV15; CDR3 protein: CATSRGGWGGYGYTF; CDR3 DNA: TGTGCCACCAGCAGAGGAGGCTGGGGGGGTTATGGCTACACCTTC
clone size: .; J gene: TRBJ1-1; D gene: .; V gene: TRBV18; CDR3 protein: CASSPSQGTMNTEAFF; CDR3 DNA: TGTGCCAGCTCACCAAGTCAGGGAACGATGAACACTGAAGCTTTCTTT
clone size: .; J gene: TRBJ1-2; D gene: .; V gene: TRBV3-1/TRBV3-2; CDR3 protein: CASSQDFGGGYGYTF; CDR3 DNA: TGTGCCAGCAGCCAAGATTTCGGGGGGGGATACGGCTACACCTTC
clone size: .; J gene: TRBJ2-7; D gene: .; V gene: TRBV6-6; CDR3 protein: CASTGRSTNPEQYF; CDR3 DNA: TGTGCCAGCACCGGAAGGTCCACGAATCCCGAGCAGTACTTC
clone size: .; J gene: TRBJ2-2; D gene: .; V gene: TRBV5-1; CDR3 protein: CASSLRLRGGELFF; CDR3 DNA: TGCGCCAGCAGCTTGAGGCTTCGGGGCGGGGAGCTGTTTTTT
clone size: .; J gene: TRBJ2-3; D gene: TRBD1; V gene: TRBV28; CDR3 protein: CASSLPGTGADTQYF; CDR3 DNA: TGTGCCAGCAGTCTTCCCGGGACAGGGGCAGATACGCAGTATTTT
clone size: .; J gene: TRBJ2-2; D gene: TRBD2; V gene: TRBV5-4; CDR3 protein: CASSGPSSGGTGELFF; CDR3 DNA: TGTGCCAGCAGCGGACCTTCTAGCGGGGGCACCGGGGAGCTGTTTTTT
clone size: .; J gene: TRBJ2-4; D gene: TRBD2; V gene: TRBV15; CDR3 protein: CAIAGVGENIQYF; CDR3 DNA: TGTGCCATCGCGGGGGTGGGCGAAAACATTCAGTACTTC
clone size: .; J gene: TRBJ2-2; D gene: TRBD1; V gene: TRBV11-1; CDR3 protein: CASSQTRGLTGELFF; CDR3 DNA: TGTGCCAGCAGCCAAACCAGGGGGCTCACCGGGGAGCTGTTTTTT
clone size: .; J gene: TRBJ1-2; D gene: TRBD1; V gene: TRBV9; CDR3 protein: CASSTGQGTTYGYTF; CDR3 DNA: TGTGCCAGCAGCACCGGACAGGGGACGACATATGGCTACACCTTC
clone size: .; J gene: TRBJ2-7; D gene: TRBD1; V gene: TRBV27; CDR3 protein: CASSRKGQGDYEQYF; CDR3 DNA: TGTGCCAGCAGCCGTAAGGGACAGGGGGACTACGAGCAGTACTTC
clone size: .; J gene: TRBJ1-1; D gene: .; V gene: TRBV11-3; CDR3 protein: CASSSGGNTEAFF; CDR3 DNA: TGTGCCAGCAGCTCGGGAGGAAACACTGAAGCTTTCTTT
clone size: .; J gene: TRBJ1-2; D gene: TRBD1; V gene: TRBV15; CDR3 protein: CATSTRTGGNYGYTF; CDR3 DNA: TGTGCCACCAGCACCCGGACAGGCGGGAACTATGGCTACACCTTC
clone size: .; J gene: TRBJ1-5; D gene: TRBD1; V gene: TRBV6-5; CDR3 protein: CASRGQGINQPQHF; CDR3 DNA: TGTGCCAGCAGGGGACAGGGGATCAATCAGCCCCAGCATTTT
clone size: medium-sized; J gene: TRBJ2-1; D gene: .; V gene: TRBV24-1; CDR3 protein: CATSDGSTARQFF; CDR3 DNA: TGTGCCACCAGTGACGGATCCACCGCGAGGCAGTTCTTC
clone size: .; J gene: TRBJ2-3; D gene: .; V gene: TRBV6-5; CDR3 protein: CASSYSRGSTDTQYF; CDR3 DNA: TGTGCCAGCAGTTACTCGAGGGGAAGCACAGATACGCAGTATTTT
clone size: few; J gene: TRBJ2-7; D gene: TRBD1; V gene: TRBV2; CDR3 protein: CASWGQLYEQYF; CDR3 DNA: TGTGCCAGCTGGGGACAGTTGTACGAGCAGTACTTC
clone size: once; J gene: TRBJ1-5; D gene: TRBD1; V gene: TRBV14; CDR3 protein: CASSHTGGNQPQHF; CDR3 DNA: TGTGCCAGCAGCCATACAGGGGGTAATCAGCCCCAGCATTTT
clone size: .; J gene: TRBJ1-1; D gene: .; V gene: TRBV5-6; CDR3 protein: CASSFVGRDEAFF; CDR3 DNA: TGTGCCAGCAGCTTTGTCGGCAGGGATGAAGCTTTCTTT
clone size: .; J gene: TRBJ2-5; D gene: TRBD1; V gene: TRBV28; CDR3 protein: CASSFKGAFQETQYF; CDR3 DNA: TGTGCCAGCAGTTTTAAGGGGGCCTTTCAGGAGACCCAGTACTTC
clone size: .; J gene: TRBJ2-5; D gene: .; V gene: TRBV29-1; CDR3 protein: CSVLFQGQETQYF; CDR3 DNA: TGCAGCGTCCTTTTCCAGGGGCAAGAGACCCAGTACTTC
clone size: .; J gene: TRBJ1-6; D gene: .; V gene: TRBV24-1; CDR3 protein: CAPGGGARSPLHF; CDR3 DNA: TGTGCCCCCGGTGGGGGTGCGAGGTCACCCCTCCACTTT
clone size: .; J gene: TRBJ2-3; D gene: TRBD2; V gene: TRBV7-9; CDR3 protein: CASSPGLAVGDRGTDTQYF; CDR3 DNA: TGTGCCAGCAGCCCTGGACTAGCGGTCGGAGATCGAGGCACAGATACGCAGTATTTT
clone size: .; J gene: TRBJ1-2; D gene: .; V gene: TRBV12-3/TRBV12-4; CDR3 protein: CASSFHEGGYTF; CDR3 DNA: TGTGCCAGCAGTTTCCATGAGGGCGGCTACACCTTC
clone size: .; J gene: TRBJ1-2; D gene: .; V gene: TRBV27; CDR3 protein: CASGGSEQGGVAYGYTF; CDR3 DNA: TGTGCCAGCGGGGGATCGGAACAGGGTGGTGTGGCCTATGGCTACACCTTC
clone size: .; J gene: TRBJ1-1; D gene: .; V gene: TRBV30; CDR3 protein: CAWSRGLNTEAFF; CDR3 DNA: TGTGCCTGGAGCCGGGGGCTGAACACTGAAGCTTTCTTT
clone size: few; J gene: TRBJ1-1; D gene: .; V gene: TRBV21-1; CDR3 protein: CASSLGVTEAFF; CDR3 DNA: TGTGCCAGCAGCCTAGGAGTGACAGAAGCTTTCTTT
clone size: .; J gene: TRBJ2-3; D gene: .; V gene: TRBV21-1; CDR3 protein: CASSSARVGRTPPDTQYF; CDR3 DNA: TGTGCCAGCAGCAGTGCGCGAGTGGGGCGTACTCCCCCAGATACGCAGTATTTT
clone size: few; J gene: TRBJ1-5; D gene: TRBD1; V gene: TRBV19; CDR3 protein: CASSPRQGPANNQPQHF; CDR3 DNA: TGTGCCAGTAGTCCCCGACAGGGCCCCGCTAATAATCAGCCCCAGCATTTT
clone size: .; J gene: TRBJ1-5; D gene: .; V gene: TRBV6-5; CDR3 protein: CASSYTGRVQPQHF; CDR3 DNA: TGTGCCAGCAGTTATACAGGGAGAGTCCAGCCCCAGCATTTT
clone size: .; J gene: TRBJ2-1; D gene: .; V gene: TRBV28; CDR3 protein: CASTPLDRYNEQFF; CDR3 DNA: TGTGCCAGCACCCCCCTGGACAGATACAATGAGCAGTTCTTC
clone size: few; J gene: TRBJ2-2; D gene: .; V gene: TRBV11-3; CDR3 protein: CASSFTRSGELFF; CDR3 DNA: TGTGCCAGCAGCTTCACCCGTTCCGGGGAGCTGTTTTTT
clone size: .; J gene: TRBJ2-2; D gene: .; V gene: TRBV3-1/TRBV3-2; CDR3 protein: CASSQVRTTGELFF; CDR3 DNA: TGTGCCAGCAGCCAAGTCAGGACCACCGGGGAGCTGTTTTTT
clone size: .; J gene: TRBJ1-4; D gene: .; V gene: TRBV29-1; CDR3 protein: CSAQRGGINEKLFF; CDR3 DNA: TGCAGCGCCCAGAGGGGGGGGATCAATGAAAAACTGTTTTTT
clone size: .; J gene: TRBJ2-7; D gene: .; V gene: TRBV3-1/TRBV3-2; CDR3 protein: CASSQGSGIPGEYF; CDR3 DNA: TGTGCCAGCAGCCAAGGATCCGGGATTCCTGGGGAGTACTTC
clone size: .; J gene: TRBJ1-5; D gene: TRBD1; V gene: TRBV6-5; CDR3 protein: CASRIQGQINQPQHF; CDR3 DNA: TGTGCCAGCAGAATTCAGGGACAGATCAATCAGCCCCAGCATTTT
clone size: few; J gene: TRBJ2-3; D gene: TRBD2; V gene: TRBV9; CDR3 protein: CASSVSAGGPTDTQYF; CDR3 DNA: TGTGCCAGCAGCGTATCCGCGGGGGGGCCCACAGATACGCAGTATTTT
clone size: few; J gene: TRBJ1-2; D gene: .; V gene: TRBV18; CDR3 protein: CASSNTGQGLGYGYTF; CDR3 DNA: TGTGCCAGCTCTAATACGGGCCAGGGGTTAGGCTATGGCTACACCTTC
clone size: .; J gene: TRBJ1-2; D gene: .; V gene: TRBV5-4; CDR3 protein: CASSLVGVSGYTF; CDR3 DNA: TGTGCCAGCAGCTTGGTAGGGGTTTCTGGCTACACCTTC